This record looks at one T cell receptor beta chain sequence and its context. What it binds is not known. This sample was included in a study of radiotherapy plus CTLA-4 blockade in lung cancer. Assay: immunoSEQ multiplex PCR; the TCRdb copy retains only in-frame clones and omits some. The sample lists 40,000 to 50,000 clones; around four fifths were seen once. Focal radiation and CTLA-4 blockade (ipilimumab) were tested in chemo-refractory metastatic non-small-cell lung cancer patients. Whole-study results and caveats: Blood TCR clones of tumor origin expanded after radiotherapy plus ipilimumab. Interferon-beta and early blood T cell clone dynamics reportedly predicted response best.

Looked up from germline, CDR1 is LNHDA and CDR2 is SQIVND (reference sequence). CDR3 length equals 16 residues. The junction had 9 bases not matched to a gene; V was cut back by 5 bases and J by 1 base. The sample in question was peripheral blood, obtained from a patient treated with radiotherapy plus ipilimumab. The chain links TRBV19 to TRBJ1-1; 8 positions match TRBD1. This clonotype originated in a human donor with non-small cell lung cancer who had stable disease on radiotherapy plus ipilimumab. The DNA of the CDR3 is TGTGCCAGTAGTTCAATATGGACAGGGACGAACACTGAAGCTTTCTTT. Translating gives CASSSIWTGTNTEAFF.